A single sample gave rise to the 21 T cell receptor beta chains below, sequenced in a study of identical twins. MiXCR, run by TCRdb on the 5' RACE reads, gives a single entry per CDR3 protein. The table records fewer than 500,000 distinct CDR3 sequences, roughly an eighth of them present only once. These data were likewise used in another study, on yellow fever vaccine responses in identical twins.

The sequencing input was CD4+ T cells sorted from blood. These receptors were obtained from a woman younger than 35 in good health.

The chain employs TRBV6-1 and TRBJ2-1; 11 bases are a match to TRBD2. Germline V gene lookup returns CDR1 MNHNS and CDR2 SASEGT. V shed 9 bases, J shed 5 bases, and the junction held 9 bases outside the gene matches. CDR3 length: 15 amino acids. As DNA, the CDR3 is TGTGCCAGACTCCGCGGGACTAGCGGCAACAATGAGCAGTTCTTC. It codes for CARLRGTSGNNEQFF.

The chain links TRBV10-3 to TRBJ2-2; D uncertain. The CDR3 runs 15 residues. From germline, CDR1 is ENHRY and CDR2 SYGVKD. V was shortened by 0 bases and J by 6 bases, with 11 bases between the two germline ends. CDR3 loop: CAISESLLSAGELFF. CDR3 in DNA: TGTGCCATCAGTGAGTCGTTGTTGAGCGCCGGGGAGCTGTTTTTT.

There are a few counts of this clonotype. The V gene is TRBV6-2 or TRBV6-3, the J gene TRBJ2-1; 9 bases align to TRBD1. The CDR3 runs to 15 residues. Trimming took 8 bases from V and 2 from J; bases not matched to a gene: 7. Germline-derived CDR1 and CDR2 are MNHEY and SVGEGT. Written as DNA, the CDR3 is TGTGCCAGCCGGGGGGACAGGGACCCCTACAATGAGCAGTTCTTC. Translation: CASRGDRDPYNEQFF.

The rearrangement uses TRBV12-5 and TRBJ1-1, with D hard to call. The ends were cut back, 0 bases at V and 1 base at J, with 9 bases in the middle. Germline V gene sequence: CDR1 LGHNT, CDR2 FRNRAP. This CDR3 contains 15 residues. This chain's CDR3 is CASGLVVGKNTEAFF. Written as DNA, the CDR3 is TGTGCTAGTGGTTTGGTAGTGGGGAAGAACACTGAAGCTTTCTTT.

Ten or more counts support this clonotype. V usage is TRBV12-3 or TRBV12-4 and J usage is TRBJ2-1; TRBD1 agrees at 7 bases. The V gene end was trimmed by 8 bases and the J gene end by 6 bases; junction bases not matched to a gene: 7. The CDR3 sequence is 13 residues long. CDR3: CASARQGANEQFF. CDR3 in DNA: TGTGCCAGCGCTAGACAGGGAGCCAATGAGCAGTTCTTC.

This clonotype was seen more than once but under ten times. This chain links TRBV15 with TRBJ2-3; D is perhaps TRBD2 (5 bases). Germline CDR1 is LNHNV and CDR2 is YYDKDF (reference sequence). CDR3 length: 15 amino acids. The V and J ends lost 1 base and 4 bases respectively, with 12 bases between them. DNA for the CDR3: TGTGCCACCAGCAGAGGAAAAATCGGGGCAGATACGCAGTATTTT. Translating it yields CATSRGKIGADTQYF.

The chain joins TRBV27 to TRBJ2-7; maybe TRBD1 (6 bases). Deletions cut 6 bases from V and 1 base from J, with 16 bases between. The CDR3 is made up of 15 amino acids. Germline V CDR1 and CDR2: MNHEY, SMNVEV (reference sequence). The CDR3 DNA reads as TGTGCCAGCAGACTTACAGGGTCAGGGTCCTACGAGCAGTACTTC. It codes for CASRLTGSGSYEQYF.

V usage is TRBV12-3 or TRBV12-4 and J usage is TRBJ2-7; a possible D gene is TRBD2 (6 bases). The CDR3 consists of 14 residues. V lost 6 bases, J lost 4 bases, and 16 bases lay in between. The DNA for the CDR3 is TGTGCCAGCAGGGCGGGACGGGCTAGGTACGAGCAGTACTTC. Translation gives CASRAGRARYEQYF.

This rearrangement joins TRBV30 to TRBJ2-7; D not resolved. V was cut by 0 bases and J by 1 base, with 10 bases left in between. CDR1 is GTSNPN and CDR2 is SVGIG in the germline V gene (reference sequence). This CDR3 region has 14 residues. The CDR3 sequence is CAWSVPHSSYEQYF. For the CDR3, the DNA is TGTGCCTGGAGTGTACCGCACAGTTCCTACGAGCAGTACTTC.

In its sample, this clonotype was seen a few times. The V call is TRBV6-2 or TRBV6-3, the J call TRBJ2-3; 14 bases fit TRBD2. Trimming took 7 bases from V and 8 from J; bases not matched to a gene: 2. The CDR3 spans 13 residues. Germline loops: CDR1 MNHEY, CDR2 SVGEGT. The CDR3 is CASTGTSGGTQYF. The CDR3 nucleotides are TGTGCCAGCACCGGGACTAGCGGGGGTACGCAGTATTTT.

This clonotype showed up many times. The rearrangement links TRBV6-1 to TRBJ2-1; TRBD1 is a possible D gene (5 bases). The germline CDR1 and CDR2 sequences are MNHNS and SASEGT. The CDR3 extends over 15 amino acids. Trimming shortened V by 6 bases and J by 4 bases, and 16 bases separated the two germline ends. CDR3 nucleotide sequence: TGTGCCAGCAGCCTTACGCAACAGGTTTACAATGAGCAGTTCTTC. It codes for CASSLTQQVYNEQFF.

This clonotype occurred many times. The V call is TRBV12-3 or TRBV12-4, the J call TRBJ2-7; a possible D gene is TRBD1 (5 bases). This CDR3 has 14 residues. Trimming took 1 base from V and 3 from J, leaving 10 bases between them. The DNA for the CDR3 is TGTGCCAGCAGTTTAGGACAGAGTTTCTACGAGCAGTACTTC. Residues: CASSLGQSFYEQYF.

The V gene is TRBV20-1, the J gene TRBJ2-4; 7 positions agree with TRBD1. The germline CDR1 and CDR2 sequences are DFQATT and SNEGSKA (reference sequence). The CDR3 is 13 amino acids. Trimming removed 6 bases from V and 6 bases from J; junction bases left unmatched: 8. CDR3 loop: CSAIDRERNIQYF. CDR3 DNA: TGCAGTGCCATAGACAGGGAACGAAACATTCAGTACTTC.

V is TRBV5-1 and J is TRBJ2-1; possibly TRBD1 for D (5 bases). Trimming removed 0 bases at V and 6 bases at J, with 13 bases between. Per germline, CDR1 SGHRS and CDR2 YFSETQ. CDR3 length equals 15 residues. In DNA, the CDR3 is TGCGCCAGCAGCTTGGTCGGAGACAGTGGCAATGAGCAGTTCTTC. It translates to CASSLVGDSGNEQFF. Full variable domain (rest looked up from reference TRBV5-1 and TRBJ2-1): KAGVTQTPRYLIKTRGQQVTLSCSPISGHRSVSWYQQTPGQGLQFLFEYFSETQRNKGNFPGRFSGRQFSNSRSEMNVSTLELGDSALYLCASSLVGDSGNEQFFGPGTRLTVL.

This clonotype was detected only a few times. V usage is TRBV5-1 and J usage is TRBJ2-2; TRBD1 is a possible D gene (5 bases). The CDR3 is 15 amino acids. V lost 5 bases, J lost 4 bases, and 15 bases lay in between. Germline CDR1 reads SGHRS; CDR2 reads YFSETQ. The CDR3 DNA follows: TGCGCCAGCAGTGAATGGGGCTCGGGCACCGGGGAGCTGTTTTTT. It is translated as CASSEWGSGTGELFF.

The V and J genes are TRBV27 and TRBJ2-3, with 14 bases lining up with TRBD2. Germline trimming cut 3 bases from V and 3 bases from J; bases unmatched to any gene: 8. CDR1 and CDR2 from the germline V gene are MNHEY and SMNVEV (reference sequence). The CDR3 contains 18 residues. CDR3 loop: CASSFRLAGGPYTDTQYF. In DNA, the CDR3 is TGTGCCAGCAGTTTCCGACTAGCGGGAGGGCCCTATACAGATACGCAGTATTTT.

This clonotype showed up just a few times. The chain links TRBV20-1 to TRBJ1-4, with D possibly matching TRBD1 (5 bases). V gave up 2 bases and J gave up 8 bases, with 18 bases separating them. This CDR3 is 15 amino acids long. Germline values: CDR1 DFQATT, CDR2 SNEGSKA (reference sequence). The CDR3 protein is CSARKSIQGDEKLFF. In DNA, the CDR3 is TGCAGTGCTAGAAAATCAATCCAGGGCGACGAAAAACTGTTTTTT.

The V gene is TRBV5-4, the J gene TRBJ2-1; D ambiguous. From germline, CDR1 is SGHNT and CDR2 YYREEE (reference sequence). CDR3 size: 14 residues. Deletions cut 0 bases from V and 6 bases from J, with 10 bases between. CDR3 nucleotides: TGTGCCAGCAGCTTGGCGACTCCGGTCAATGAGCAGTTCTTC. The encoded protein is CASSLATPVNEQFF.

V usage is TRBV5-6 and J usage is TRBJ2-5; possibly TRBD2 for D (5 bases). This CDR3 comprises 13 residues. The germline V and J ends were trimmed by 7 bases and 7 bases, with 17 bases remaining between them. Germline loops: CDR1 SGHDT, CDR2 YYEEEE. The CDR3 bases are TGTGCCAGCGCCCCACGAGGGAGTGGGACCCAGTACTTC. This encodes CASAPRGSGTQYF.

The V call is TRBV7-8, the J call TRBJ2-1; the match to TRBD1 covers 7 bases. The ends lost 5 bases at V and 4 bases at J; junction bases unmatched: 8. Germline V lookup: CDR1 SGHVS, CDR2 FQNEAQ. The CDR3 contains 15 residues. CDR3 nucleotide sequence: TGTGCCAGCAGCCGGACGGGACAGAATTACAATGAGCAGTTCTTC. Protein sequence: CASSRTGQNYNEQFF.

The table lists this clonotype with a count of one. A much larger clone is a single base away; this may be a read error. The V gene is TRBV6-2 or TRBV6-3, the J gene TRBJ1-5, with TRBD1 matching over 7 bases. The J segment lost 3 bases and the V segment lost 4 bases, leaving 3 bases of the junction unmatched. Looked up from germline, CDR1 is MNHEY and CDR2 is SVGEGT. The CDR3 has 14 amino acids. The CDR3 nucleotides read TGTGCCAGCAGTTCCGGGACAGACAATCAGCCCCAGCATTTT. It yields the protein CASSSGTDNQPQHF.